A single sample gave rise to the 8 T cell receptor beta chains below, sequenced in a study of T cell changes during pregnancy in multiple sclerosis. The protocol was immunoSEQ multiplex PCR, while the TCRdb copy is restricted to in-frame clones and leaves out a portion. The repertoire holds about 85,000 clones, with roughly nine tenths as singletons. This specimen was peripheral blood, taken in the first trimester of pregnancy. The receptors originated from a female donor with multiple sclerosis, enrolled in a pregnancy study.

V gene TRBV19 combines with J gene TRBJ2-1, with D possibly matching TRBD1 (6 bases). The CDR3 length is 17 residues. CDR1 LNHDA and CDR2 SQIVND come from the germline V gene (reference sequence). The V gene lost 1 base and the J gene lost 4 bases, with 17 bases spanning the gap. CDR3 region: CASSIARGSQTYNEQFF. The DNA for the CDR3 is TGTGCCAGTAGTATAGCAAGGGGGTCCCAAACTTACAATGAGCAGTTCTTC. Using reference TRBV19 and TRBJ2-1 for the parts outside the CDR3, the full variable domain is DGGITQSPKYLFRKEGQNVTLSCEQNLNHDAMYWYRQDPGQGLRLIYYSQIVNDFQKGDIAEGYSVSREKKESFPLTVTSAQKNPTAFYLCASSIARGSQTYNEQFFGPGTRLTVL.

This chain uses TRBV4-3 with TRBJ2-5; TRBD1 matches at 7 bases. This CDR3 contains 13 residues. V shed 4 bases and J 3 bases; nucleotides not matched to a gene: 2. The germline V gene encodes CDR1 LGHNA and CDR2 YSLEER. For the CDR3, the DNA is TGCGCCAGCAGCCCAGACAGGGAAGAGACCCAGTACTTC. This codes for CASSPDREETQYF.

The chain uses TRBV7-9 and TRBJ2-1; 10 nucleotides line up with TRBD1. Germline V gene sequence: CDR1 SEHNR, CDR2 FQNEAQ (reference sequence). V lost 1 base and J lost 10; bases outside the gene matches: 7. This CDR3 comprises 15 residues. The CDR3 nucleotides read TGTGCCAGCAGCTTAGACGACAGGGGGCAGGGAGAGCAGTTCTTC. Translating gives CASSLDDRGQGEQFF.

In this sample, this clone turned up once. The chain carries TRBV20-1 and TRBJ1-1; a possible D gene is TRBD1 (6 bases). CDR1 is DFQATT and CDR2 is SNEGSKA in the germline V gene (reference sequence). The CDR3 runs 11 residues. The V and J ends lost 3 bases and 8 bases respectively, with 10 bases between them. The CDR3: CSARGAEEAFF. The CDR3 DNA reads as TGCAGTGCTAGGGGGGCGGAGGAAGCTTTCTTT.

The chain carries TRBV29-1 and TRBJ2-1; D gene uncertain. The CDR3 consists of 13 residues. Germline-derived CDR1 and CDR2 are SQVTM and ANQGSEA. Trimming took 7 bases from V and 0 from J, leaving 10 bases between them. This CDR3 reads CSADIGSYNEQFF. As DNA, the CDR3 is TGCAGCGCCGACATCGGCTCCTACAATGAGCAGTTCTTC.

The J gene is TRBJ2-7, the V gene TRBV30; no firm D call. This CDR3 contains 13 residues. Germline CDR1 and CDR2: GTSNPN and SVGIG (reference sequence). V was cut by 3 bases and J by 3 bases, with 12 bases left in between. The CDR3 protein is CAWSRAIYYEQYF. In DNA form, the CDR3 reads TGTGCCTGGAGCCGCGCGATATACTACGAGCAGTACTTC. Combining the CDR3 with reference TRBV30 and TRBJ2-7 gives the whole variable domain SQTIHQWPATLVQPVGSPLSLECTVEGTSNPNLYWYRQAAGRGLQLLFYSVGIGQISSEVPQNLSASRPQDRQFILSSKKLLLSDSGFYLCAWSRAIYYEQYFGPGTRLTVT.

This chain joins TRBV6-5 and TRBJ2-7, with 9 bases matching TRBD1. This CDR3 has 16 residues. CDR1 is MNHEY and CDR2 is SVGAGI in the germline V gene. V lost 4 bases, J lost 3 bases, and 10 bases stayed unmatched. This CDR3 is CASSFGYRGRIYEQYF. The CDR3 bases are TGTGCCAGCAGTTTCGGATACAGGGGGCGAATCTACGAGCAGTACTTC.

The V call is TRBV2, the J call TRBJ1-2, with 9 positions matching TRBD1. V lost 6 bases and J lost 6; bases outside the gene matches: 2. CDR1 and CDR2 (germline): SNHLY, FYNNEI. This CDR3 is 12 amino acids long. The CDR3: CASSRDRDGYTF. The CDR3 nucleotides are TGTGCCAGCAGCCGGGACAGGGATGGCTACACCTTC. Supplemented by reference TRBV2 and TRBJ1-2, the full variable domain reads EPEVTQTPSHQVTQMGQEVILRCVPISNHLYFYWYRQILGQKVEFLVSFYNNEISEKSEIFDDQFSVERPDGSNFTLKIRSTKLEDSAMYFCASSRDRDGYTFGSGTRLTVV.